This entry features one T cell receptor beta chain sequence. This sample was included in a study of T-cell reconstitution after alpha-beta-depleted transplantation in children. During its preparation, the TCRbeta library received unique molecular identifiers. Via MiXCR, TCRdb re-called the PCR reads, giving one row per CDR3 protein. The sample shows 77,000 or so distinct CDR3 sequences, approximately 18% of them seen only once. The source material was PBMCs, mostly from graft donor cells, sampled 360 days after TCRalphabeta/CD19-depleted stem cell transplant. This clonotype was obtained from a male patient between 2 and 10 years old who had a stem cell transplant for acute lymphoblastic leukemia, so the T cells may come from the graft donor.

CDR3 bases: TGTGCCAGCAGTTTAAGGACAGGGAGCACCGGGGAGCTGTTTTTT. It is translated as CASSLRTGSTGELFF. The chain has TRBV28 and TRBJ2-2; 8 bases are shared with TRBD1. CDR1 is MDHEN, CDR2 SYDVKM, per germline. J lost 4 bases, V lost 2 bases, and 3 bases had no gene match. This CDR3 region has 15 residues.